This is a list of T cell receptor beta chains from one sample in a study of PD-1 blockade in classical Hodgkin lymphoma. TCRdb's table, derived via immunoSEQ multiplex PCR, lists solely in-frame clones and lacks some. Of 35,000 to 40,000 clones listed, approximately 86% are singletons. The specimen comprised peripheral blood mononuclear cells (PBMCs), sampled before the second cycle of nivolumab. The source is a human donor with classical Hodgkin lymphoma. The conserved cysteine and the conserved F or W are not part of the CDR3 here. Each record gives: V gene, D gene, J gene, CDR3 protein. D genes are given only for firm matches.

TRBV6-5	-	TRBJ2-7	ASSYDGSYEQY
TRBV28	-	TRBJ2-2	ASSLSGGLVTGELF
TRBV6-6	-	TRBJ1-1	ASSLSIAEAF
TRBV28	TRBD1	TRBJ2-3	ASSRRDRATDTQY
TRBV7-9	-	TRBJ2-5	ASSLRRDQETQY
TRBV12-5	TRBD2	TRBJ2-5	ASGPGGFGRAETQY
TRBV5-1	-	TRBJ2-1	ASSLGDNNEQF
TRBV25-1	-	TRBJ2-5	ASSTKETQY
TRBV5-1	TRBD1	TRBJ1-1	ASSQVKTGGGNTEAF
TRBV10-1	TRBD2	TRBJ2-2	AIRETAGTSGAGELF
TRBV5-1	-	TRBJ2-7	ASSSLQTYEQY
TRBV2	-	TRBJ1-2	ASSVVEGYGYT
TRBV11-3	TRBD2	TRBJ2-3	ASSFSGTRSTDTQY
TRBV2	-	TRBJ1-2	ASTGEPRGYT
TRBV5-6	-	TRBJ1-1	ASSLVPAGTEAF
TRBV28	-	TRBJ2-4	ASSTRRGYIQY
TRBV2	TRBD1	TRBJ2-7	ATQGTGGSYEQY
TRBV5-4	-	TRBJ2-1	AIIVQLEQF
TRBV30	-	TRBJ1-5	AWSVQGGTQH
TRBV29-1	-	TRBJ2-3	SVVRTDTQY
TRBV11-2	TRBD2	TRBJ2-1	ASSSPSSGRSPFNEQF
TRBV9	-	TRBJ2-7	ASSFRNASPSYEQY
TRBV5-4	TRBD1	TRBJ2-7	ASSLWDRGYEQY
TRBV7-9	-	TRBJ2-3	ASSLSPSTDTQY
TRBV19	TRBD2	TRBJ2-7	ASSTLAGTSTYEQY
TRBV7-9	-	TRBJ2-5	ASSPVGRSHNWTQY
TRBV5-1	-	TRBJ2-3	ASSLRMTGVITDTQY
TRBV29-1	-	TRBJ2-1	SVSGPLEQF
TRBV6-1	TRBD1	TRBJ2-7	ATYARDRKLYEQY
TRBV5-1	TRBD2	TRBJ2-3	ASRPGGADTQY
TRBV10-1	-	TRBJ2-2	ASSATWTGELF
TRBV11-2	-	TRBJ2-6	ASSLFSGANVLT
TRBV28	TRBD1	TRBJ2-1	ASLEAGGLGLPDEQF
TRBV14	-	TRBJ2-7	ASSRPNRIYEQY
TRBV19	TRBD2	TRBJ2-1	ASRLVAGVYNEQF
TRBV11-3	-	TRBJ1-2	ASSLVLSVGYT
TRBV7-9	TRBD2	TRBJ2-3	ASSFGVGGLTDTQY
TRBV5-1	-	TRBJ2-7	ASSSGGAYEQY
TRBV28	TRBD1	TRBJ2-7	ASTRDRGYEQY
TRBV2	TRBD2	TRBJ2-3	ASMREGPDTQY
TRBV9	-	TRBJ1-1	ASSSEQGWTEAF
TRBV5-1	-	TRBJ1-1	ASSLVPGGNTEAF
TRBV27	TRBD2	TRBJ2-7	ASSLGPASGKHEQY
TRBV10-1	-	TRBJ2-3	ASSPQGIKTDTQY
TRBV7-9	TRBD2	TRBJ2-3	ASSSPAGFVTDTQY
TRBV12-5	TRBD1	TRBJ2-3	ASGQPNPGQGRTDTQY
TRBV28	-	TRBJ2-3	ASSRNIADTQY
TRBV7-3	-	TRBJ2-3	ASSPAPGDTQY
TRBV5-6	TRBD2	TRBJ2-1	ASSRFGLATYNEQF
TRBV12-1	-	TRBJ2-3	ASSFLGRESTDTQY
TRBV15	-	TRBJ2-1	ATSRSGLRGF
TRBV29-1	-	TRBJ2-4	SVGTYQAKNIQY